One sample yielded the 24 T cell receptor beta chains listed below, sequenced in a study of shared clonotypes between healthy human individuals. This table comes from immunoSEQ multiplex PCR, and its TCRdb copy is limited to in-frame clones, with some not included. The table includes some 1.1 million clones, roughly 77% detected once. Material for sequencing was memory CD4+ T cells from PBMCs. Regarding subset: CD45RA-negative fraction. Receptor source: a man aged 18 to 30 in good health. Some clones in this sample may be carry-over from other donors' samples.

V is TRBV7-3 and J is TRBJ2-3; a possible D gene is TRBD2 (6 bases). V dropped 2 bases and J dropped 3 bases, with 21 bases sitting between them. CDR1 SGHTA and CDR2 FQGTGA come from the germline V gene. The CDR3 spans 18 residues. Written as DNA, the CDR3 is TGTGCCAGCAGCTTAGTACCCAGTCGTGGGCGGGGTACAGATACGCAGTATTTT. Translating gives CASSLVPSRGRGTDTQYF.

This sequence joins TRBV30 and TRBJ2-5, with 8 bases fitting TRBD1. The J call is doubtful: the DNA matches TRBJ2-7 better. The CDR3 is made up of 13 amino acids. Germline V gene sequence: CDR1 GTSNPN, CDR2 SVGIG (reference sequence). Written as DNA, the CDR3 is TGTGCCTGGAGTTTGGACAGGGACTACGAGCAGTACTTC. Protein sequence: CAWSLDRDYEQYF.

V and J are TRBV9 and TRBJ1-1; no reliable D call. The germline V gene encodes CDR1 SGDLS and CDR2 YYNGEE. The CDR3 extends over 14 amino acids. Deletions cut 7 bases from V and 0 bases from J, with 13 bases between. In DNA form, the CDR3 reads TGTGCCAGCGGAAAGGTCGGATTGAACACTGAAGCTTTCTTT. It yields the protein CASGKVGLNTEAFF. Filled out from reference TRBV9 and TRBJ1-1, the complete variable domain reads DSGVTQTPKHLITATGQRVTLRCSPRSGDLSVYWYQQSLDQGLQFLIQYYNGEERAKGNILERFSAQQFPDLHSELNLSSLELGDSALYFCASGKVGLNTEAFFGQGTRLTVV.

As to this clone: Other DNA sequences within the sample encode an identical CDR3. This chain uses TRBV5-1 with TRBJ2-7, with 7 nucleotides matching TRBD1. The germline V gene has CDR1 SGHRS and CDR2 YFSETQ. The junction had 4 bases not matched to a gene; V was cut back by 4 bases and J by 3 bases. The CDR3 runs to 13 residues. The CDR3: CASSRDRFYEQYF. For the CDR3, the DNA is TGCGCCAGCAGCCGGGACAGATTCTACGAGCAGTACTTC.

V and J are TRBV18 and TRBJ1-1; D unclear. This CDR3 has 13 amino acids. The germline V and J ends were trimmed by 4 bases and 5 bases, with 11 bases remaining between them. Looked up from germline, CDR1 is KGHSH and CDR2 is LQKENI. The CDR3 spells CASSLGQSTEAFF. CDR3 nucleotides: TGTGCCAGCTCACTAGGGCAGAGTACTGAAGCTTTCTTT.

This clone was seen more than once but under ten times. The gene calls are TRBV28 and TRBJ2-7; TRBD2 matches at 10 bases. CDR1 and CDR2 from the germline V gene are MDHEN and SYDVKM. The length of the CDR3 is 15 residues. The V and J ends lost 5 bases and 3 bases, in that order; junction bases with no gene match: 7. This CDR3 reads CASSGIAGGVYEQYF. The CDR3 coding sequence is TGTGCCAGCAGTGGTATAGCGGGAGGAGTCTACGAGCAGTACTTC.

This clone has more than one count but fewer than ten. The chain links TRBV7-3 to TRBJ2-5; TRBD2 matches 11 bases. The CDR3 length is 16 residues. Per germline, CDR1 SGHTA and CDR2 FQGTGA. J lost 5 bases, V lost 4 bases, and 9 bases had no gene match. CDR3 sequence reads: CASSSLAGGTRETQYF. CDR3 coding DNA: TGTGCCAGCAGCTCCCTAGCGGGAGGAACCCGTGAGACCCAGTACTTC.

This clone was seen only once. Other DNA sequences within the sample encode an identical CDR3. V and J are TRBV5-1 and TRBJ2-1; tentative D call: TRBD2 (6 bases). The length of the CDR3 is 15 residues. CDR1 is SGHRS, CDR2 YFSETQ, per germline. The V end lost 0 bases, the J end lost 1 base, and 8 bases lay between the germline ends. Here the CDR3 reads CASSLVAGSYNEQFF. CDR3 nucleotides: TGCGCCAGCAGCTTGGTGGCGGGATCCTACAATGAGCAGTTCTTC.

The gene calls are TRBV18 and TRBJ2-7, with D perhaps assigned TRBD1 or TRBD2 (5 bases each). Trimming removed 4 bases at V and 4 bases at J, with 20 bases between. CDR3 length: 16 amino acids. CDR1 and CDR2 from the germline V gene are KGHSH and LQKENI. The CDR3 protein is CASSQAWAGRTYEQYF. CDR3 bases: TGTGCCAGCTCACAAGCATGGGCAGGGCGGACTTACGAGCAGTACTTC.

The CDR3 here is CASSLRRTSTDTQYF. In DNA, the CDR3 is TGTGCCAGCTCGCTTCGGAGGACTAGCACAGATACGCAGTATTTT. This rearrangement joins TRBV18 to TRBJ2-3; D is possibly TRBD2 (5 bases). The CDR3 runs to 15 residues. CDR1 is KGHSH, CDR2 LQKENI, per germline. Trimming took 6 bases from V and 0 from J, leaving 13 bases between them.

The DNA for the CDR3 is TGTGCCAGCAGCCCCAGGGGGGACACAGGGTTAGGAAAACTGTTTTTT. Translated: CASSPRGDTGLGKLFF. The genes are TRBV28 and TRBJ1-4, with 7 bases that match TRBD1. V lost 6 bases and J lost 10; bases outside the gene matches: 17. The CDR3 sequence is 16 residues long. CDR1 is MDHEN, CDR2 SYDVKM, per germline.

This clone was seen a single time. The chain employs TRBV28 and TRBJ2-7, with TRBD1 matching 8 bases. Germline CDR1 is MDHEN and CDR2 is SYDVKM. CDR3 length: 14 amino acids. V shed 3 bases and J 2 bases; nucleotides not matched to a gene: 3. This chain's CDR3 is CASSFWTGTYEQYF. CDR3 DNA sequence: TGTGCCAGCAGTTTTTGGACAGGGACCTACGAGCAGTACTTC.

J is TRBJ2-7 and V is TRBV28; D perhaps matches TRBD1 (5 bases). V lost 6 bases and J lost 1, with 10 bases in between. The CDR3 totals 13 residues. CDR1 and CDR2 from the germline V gene are MDHEN and SYDVKM. CDR3 sequence (DNA): TGTGCCAGCAGCCGACAGATTTCCTACGAGCAGTACTTC. It codes for CASSRQISYEQYF.

This sequence joins TRBV9 and TRBJ2-3; 13 bases are a match to TRBD2. The CDR3 sequence is 15 residues long. The V gene end was trimmed by 3 bases and the J gene end by 4 bases; junction bases not matched to a gene: 2. Germline CDR1 SGDLS, CDR2 YYNGEE. The CDR3 coding sequence is TGTGCCAGCAGCGAAACTAGCGGGAGGGCAGATACGCAGTATTTT. Translation gives CASSETSGRADTQYF.

The chain links TRBV4-1 to TRBJ1-2, with 7 positions matching TRBD1. V trimming: 1 base; J trimming: 7 bases; junction bases outside the gene matches: 9. The CDR3 is 15 residues long. Germline CDR1 and CDR2: MGHRA and YSYEKL. The CDR3 region is CASSQGTGNRGGYTF. In DNA, the CDR3 is TGCGCCAGCAGCCAAGGAACAGGCAACAGGGGTGGCTACACCTTC.

This clone appeared once. This same CDR3 is encoded by further DNA sequences in the sample. The gene calls are TRBV18 and TRBJ2-5; the D gene is possibly TRBD1 (5 bases). V dropped 3 bases and J dropped 2 bases, with 7 bases sitting between them. The CDR3 sequence is 13 residues long. The germline gives CDR1 KGHSH, CDR2 LQKENI. DNA for the CDR3: TGTGCCAGCTCACCCCGACAGCAAGAGACCCAGTACTTC. This encodes CASSPRQQETQYF.

This chain links TRBV4-1 with TRBJ2-3; no definite D call. The V gene lost 4 bases and the J gene lost 0 bases, with 14 bases spanning the gap. CDR1 and CDR2 from the germline V gene are MGHRA and YSYEKL. The CDR3 spans 16 residues. The CDR3 region has the DNA TGCGCCAGCAGCCCCTCGGTCGCGATTAGCACAGATACGCAGTATTTT. Encoded protein: CASSPSVAISTDTQYF.

The chain employs TRBV5-5 and TRBJ2-7; the D call may be TRBD1 or TRBD2 (6 bases each). V lost 9 bases to trimming and J lost 9 bases, with 28 bases between them. Germline V gene sequence: CDR1 SGHKS, CDR2 YYEKEE (reference sequence). The CDR3 loop spans 15 amino acids. CDR3 region: CATSAAGGAGVRQYF. Here the CDR3 DNA reads TGTGCCACCTCAGCCGCCGGGGGTGCAGGGGTTCGGCAGTACTTC.

V is TRBV19 and J is TRBJ1-5; D is ambiguous. The CDR3 covers 14 residues. Germline V CDR1 and CDR2: LNHDA, SQIVND (reference sequence). V lost 6 bases and J lost 4, with 13 bases in between. In DNA, the CDR3 is TGTGCCAGTAGCGCCCTTGGATATAATCAGCCCCAGCATTTT. Protein sequence: CASSALGYNQPQHF.

The table lists this clone with a count of one. V usage is TRBV7-2 and J usage is TRBJ2-5; D is possibly TRBD1 or TRBD2 (5 bases each). Trimming shortened V by 1 base and J by 5 bases, and 20 bases separated the two germline ends. CDR3 length: 17 residues. Germline V gives CDR1 SGHTA, CDR2 FQGNSA. The CDR3, as DNA: TGTGCCAGCAGCTTAGTCCCCTCCGGGGCCCTAGGGGAGACCCAGTACTTC. As protein: CASSLVPSGALGETQYF.

There are many counts of this clone. The V call is TRBV7-8, the J call TRBJ1-1, with D tentatively TRBD1 (6 bases). The germline V gene has CDR1 SGHVS and CDR2 FQNEAQ. V was clipped by 5 bases and J by 0 bases, with 7 bases between them. The CDR3 extends over 13 amino acids. CDR3 nucleotides: TGTGCCAGCAGCGGACAGCTGAACACTGAAGCTTTCTTT. This gives the protein CASSGQLNTEAFF. The variable domain in full, completed from reference TRBV7-8 and TRBJ1-1, reads GAGVSQSPRYKVAKRGQDVALRCDPISGHVSLFWYQQALGQGPEFLTYFQNEAQLDKSGLPSDRFFAERPEGSVSTLKIQRTQQEDSAVYLCASSGQLNTEAFFGQGTRLTVV.

The chain couples TRBV6-1 to TRBJ1-1; 7 bases fit TRBD1. Unmatched junction bases numbered 12, after V lost 7 bases and J lost 7 bases. The CDR3 loop spans 14 amino acids. Germline V lookup: CDR1 MNHNS, CDR2 SASEGT. CDR3 bases: TGTGCCAGCACTTACAGGGGAGGTTACGGTGAAGCTTTCTTT. Its translation: CASTYRGGYGEAFF.

This clone was seen ten or more times. CDR3 amino acids: CASSHSDRGRQFF. The CDR3 region has the DNA TGTGCCAGCAGTCATTCGGACAGGGGAAGACAGTTCTTC. The gene calls are TRBV6-1 and TRBJ2-1, with 9 bases matching TRBD1. The V gene's germline CDR1 is MNHNS and CDR2 SASEGT. There are 13 residues in the CDR3. V was pared by 5 bases and J by 13 bases, with 9 bases of the junction left unmatched.

This clone showed up just a few times. The chain carries TRBV19 and TRBJ1-1; TRBD1 matches 8 bases. This CDR3 has 14 amino acids. V shed 5 bases and J 5 bases; nucleotides not matched to a gene: 7. Germline-derived CDR1 and CDR2 are LNHDA and SQIVND (reference sequence). Here the CDR3 DNA reads TGTGCCAGTAGTTTTGGACAGGGTAGGACTGAAGCTTTCTTT. This translates into CASSFGQGRTEAFF.